This T cell receptor beta chain derives from a study of shared clonotypes between healthy human individuals. The V end was cut by 6 bases, the J end by 7 bases, with 12 bases between. The CDR3 contains 13 residues. Germline loops: CDR1 PRHDT, CDR2 FYEKMQ (reference sequence). TCRdb's copy holds only in-frame clones and misses some; the assay was immunoSEQ multiplex PCR. Of millions of clones in the sample, 85% to 95% were seen once. The sample taken for sequencing was naive CD4+ T cells sorted from blood. As for subset: CD45RA+ positively selected. The genes are TRBV13 and TRBJ1-4; TRBD1 is a possible D gene (6 bases). This receptor was taken from a man aged 18-30 years in good health. CDR3 coding DNA: TGTGCCAGCAGTATAACAGGGATTGAAAAACTGTTTTTT. Translated, it gives CASSITGIEKLFF.